This TCR beta chain was sequenced in a study of CD8 T cells in ankylosing spondylitis. This clonotype occurred a few times. The antigen remains undetermined. Via MiXCR, TCRdb re-called the 5' RACE reads, giving one row per CDR3 protein. The data show about 420,000 distinct CDR3 sequences, about a fifth seen once. CDR3 length: 14 amino acids. Germline CDR1 is ENHRY and CDR2 is SYGVKD. The ends lost 5 bases at V and 7 bases at J; junction bases unmatched: 8. General study points: A motif in TCR beta, a set of fewer than ten highly homologous variants, appeared characteristic of ankylosing spondylitis blood. Reportedly, disease-linked clones are significantly enriched in ankylosing spondylitis patients' matched synovial fluid.

The rearrangement links TRBV10-3 to TRBJ2-7, with 10 nucleotides matching TRBD1. What was sequenced was blood, either unsorted or a sorted T cell fraction (not recorded which). This clonotype was sampled from a male donor with ankylosing spondylitis. CDR3 in DNA: TGTGCCATCAGTCCGGGACAGGGGACGGGGGAGCAGTACTTC. This gives the protein CAISPGQGTGEQYF.